These T cell receptor beta chains were read from a single sample in a study of Graves' ophthalmopathy and Graves' hyperthyroidism. MiXCR, run by TCRdb on the multiplex PCR reads, gives a single entry per CDR3 protein. The sample shows about 660,000 distinct CDR3 sequences, roughly 39% of them seen only once. The sequencing input was peripheral blood. Every receptor here comes from an adult man with Graves' ophthalmopathy. Both conserved end residues are part of each CDR3. Fields, in order: clone size, D gene, J gene, V gene, CDR3 DNA, CDR3 protein. A D gene is named only where the DNA matches it firmly. Clone size, where shown, is once, few, many, or a class for clones that have expanded.

clone size: many; D gene: .; J gene: TRBJ1-5; V gene: TRBV29-1; CDR3 DNA: TGCAGCGTTGGGTCCGGGGCGACGACAGATAGCAATCAGCCCCAGCATTTT; CDR3 protein: CSVGSGATTDSNQPQHF
clone size: many; D gene: .; J gene: TRBJ1-2; V gene: TRBV20-1; CDR3 DNA: TGCAGTGCTAGAGATCGACAGACCCTGTTTAACTATGGCTACACCTTC; CDR3 protein: CSARDRQTLFNYGYTF
clone size: many; D gene: .; J gene: TRBJ1-6; V gene: TRBV6-5; CDR3 DNA: TGTGCCAGCTCAGTTCCAGGGGTTAGCTCACCCCTCCACTTT; CDR3 protein: CASSVPGVSSPLHF
clone size: .; D gene: .; J gene: TRBJ1-1; V gene: TRBV10-3; CDR3 DNA: TGTGCCAGCAGTTCCAGCATAGTTGCCCTGAACACTGAAGCTTTCTTT; CDR3 protein: CASSSSIVALNTEAFF
clone size: few; D gene: TRBD1; J gene: TRBJ2-2; V gene: TRBV12-3/TRBV12-4; CDR3 DNA: TGTGCCAGCAGTTATAACCGGGACAGGGGGCATACCGGGGAGCTGTTTTTT; CDR3 protein: CASSYNRDRGHTGELFF
clone size: few; D gene: TRBD1; J gene: TRBJ1-2; V gene: TRBV4-1; CDR3 DNA: TGCGCCAGCAGCCAAGGGGGACAGGTCTATGGCTACACCTTC; CDR3 protein: CASSQGGQVYGYTF
clone size: few; D gene: TRBD1; J gene: TRBJ1-1; V gene: TRBV7-3; CDR3 DNA: TGTGCCAGCAGCCTCTCCCGGGACAGGGACCTGGAGGACACTGAAGCTTTCTTT; CDR3 protein: CASSLSRDRDLEDTEAFF
clone size: .; D gene: TRBD2; J gene: TRBJ2-7; V gene: TRBV25-1; CDR3 DNA: TGTGCCAGCAGTGCTAGTCTCCCAGCGGGAGGGTACGAGCAGTACTTC; CDR3 protein: CASSASLPAGGYEQYF
clone size: many; D gene: .; J gene: TRBJ1-2; V gene: TRBV10-3; CDR3 DNA: TGTGCCAGTCTAAGGAGTACGGCAGGAGGCTACACCTTC; CDR3 protein: CASLRSTAGGYTF
clone size: once; D gene: .; J gene: TRBJ2-6; V gene: TRBV5-1; CDR3 DNA: TGTGCCAGCAGCTTTACGGCTGGGGCCAACGTCCTGACTTTC; CDR3 protein: CASSFTAGANVLTF
clone size: .; D gene: .; J gene: TRBJ1-1; V gene: TRBV25-1; CDR3 DNA: TGTGCTAGTAAACAGGACATGAACACTGAAGCTTTCTTT; CDR3 protein: CASKQDMNTEAFF
clone size: few; D gene: .; J gene: TRBJ1-4; V gene: TRBV7-9; CDR3 DNA: TGCGCCAGCAGCCAAGATTGGAGGCGGACTAATGAAAAACTGTTTTTT; CDR3 protein: CASSQDWRRTNEKLFF
clone size: many; D gene: .; J gene: TRBJ1-6; V gene: TRBV6-5; CDR3 DNA: TGTGCCAGCAGTTTTATGGATTCACCCCTCCACTTT; CDR3 protein: CASSFMDSPLHF
clone size: many; D gene: .; J gene: TRBJ2-7; V gene: TRBV9; CDR3 DNA: TGTGCCAGCAGCGTAGGCGCGAAACCGGTTGAGCAGTACTTC; CDR3 protein: CASSVGAKPVEQYF
clone size: .; D gene: .; J gene: TRBJ2-1; V gene: TRBV29-1; CDR3 DNA: TGCAGCGTGGTAGCTGCTGGGAATGAGCAGTTCTTC; CDR3 protein: CSVVAAGNEQFF
clone size: few; D gene: TRBD2; J gene: TRBJ2-2; V gene: TRBV9; CDR3 DNA: TGTGCCAGCAGCGTAGGGACTAGTATGGGCGCCGGGGAGCTGTTTTTT; CDR3 protein: CASSVGTSMGAGELFF